This T cell receptor (beta chain) was captured in a study of blood T cell repertoires in COVID-19. Study-level background: Samples of COVID-19 (acute and convalescent) were obtained from the United States, Italy and Spain. PBMCs, B-cell-depleted T cells, or T cells were the source of the cDNA or gDNA that made up the material.

Authors' processing steps: It was from reference gene primer amplification that nucleated cell counts were estimated. Here immunoSEQ multiplex PCR was the method, and the copy in TCRdb shows in-frame clones only, minus some. Clone size and V and J calls were adopted from that table, with D and trimming inferred from the DNA. In the table there are over 40,000 clones, about 89% of which are singletons. Unmatched junction bases numbered 9, after V lost 5 bases and J lost 7 bases. The CDR3 loop spans 15 amino acids. CDR1 SEHNR and CDR2 FQNEAQ come from the germline V gene (reference sequence). The TCR originated in a human donor in a cohort sampled during active COVID-19. What was sequenced was peripheral blood. V gene TRBV7-9 combines with J gene TRBJ1-2; 11 bases agree with TRBD1. CDR3 sequence reads: CASSAAGQGVSGYTF. The CDR3 coding sequence is TGTGCCAGCAGCGCGGCGGGACAGGGGGTCTCTGGCTACACCTTC.